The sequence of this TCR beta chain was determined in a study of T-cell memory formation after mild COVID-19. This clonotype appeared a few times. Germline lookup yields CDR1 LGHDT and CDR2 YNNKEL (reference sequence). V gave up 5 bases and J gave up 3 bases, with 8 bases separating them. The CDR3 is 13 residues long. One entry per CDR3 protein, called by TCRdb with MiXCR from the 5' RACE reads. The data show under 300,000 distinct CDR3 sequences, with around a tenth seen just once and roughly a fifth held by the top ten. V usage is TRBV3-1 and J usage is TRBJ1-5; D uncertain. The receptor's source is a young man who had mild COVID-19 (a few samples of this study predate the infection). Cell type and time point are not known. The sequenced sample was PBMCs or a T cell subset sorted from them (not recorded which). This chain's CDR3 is CASSKGHNQPQHF. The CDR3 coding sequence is TGTGCCAGCAGCAAGGGCCACAATCAGCCCCAGCATTTT.